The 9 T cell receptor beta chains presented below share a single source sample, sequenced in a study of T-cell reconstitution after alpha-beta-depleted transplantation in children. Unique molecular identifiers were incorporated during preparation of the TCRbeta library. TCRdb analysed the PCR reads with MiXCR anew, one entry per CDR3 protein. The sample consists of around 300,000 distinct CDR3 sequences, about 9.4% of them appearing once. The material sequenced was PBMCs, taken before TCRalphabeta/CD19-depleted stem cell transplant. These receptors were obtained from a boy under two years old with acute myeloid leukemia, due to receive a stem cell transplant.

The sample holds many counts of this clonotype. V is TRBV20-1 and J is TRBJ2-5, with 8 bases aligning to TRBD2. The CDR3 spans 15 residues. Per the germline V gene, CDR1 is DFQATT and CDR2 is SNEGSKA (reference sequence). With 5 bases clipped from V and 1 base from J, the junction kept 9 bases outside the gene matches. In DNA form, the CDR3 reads TGCAGTGCTTCTCACAGTAGCGGGGTCCAAGAGACCCAGTACTTC. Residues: CSASHSSGVQETQYF.

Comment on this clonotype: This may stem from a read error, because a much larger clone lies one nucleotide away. The CDR3 is CASSGPPGQGNRYHEQFF. The CDR3 nucleotides read TGTGCCAGCAGTGGCCCTCCCGGACAGGGTAATCGCTACCATGAGCAGTTCTTC. The genes are TRBV6-2 or TRBV6-3 and TRBJ2-1; 8 nucleotides agree with TRBD1. The CDR3 is made up of 18 amino acids. Germline V lookup: CDR1 MNHEY, CDR2 SVGEGT.

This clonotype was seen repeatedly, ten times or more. The CDR3 nucleotides are TGCGCCAGCAGCCGAAGTCCGGGACAGAACTACGAGCAGTACTTC. Amino acid sequence: CASSRSPGQNYEQYF. V usage is TRBV5-1 and J usage is TRBJ2-7; 7 bases line up with TRBD1. CDR3 size: 15 residues. From germline, CDR1 is SGHRS and CDR2 YFSETQ. Trimming removed 4 bases from V and 3 bases from J; junction bases left unmatched: 10.

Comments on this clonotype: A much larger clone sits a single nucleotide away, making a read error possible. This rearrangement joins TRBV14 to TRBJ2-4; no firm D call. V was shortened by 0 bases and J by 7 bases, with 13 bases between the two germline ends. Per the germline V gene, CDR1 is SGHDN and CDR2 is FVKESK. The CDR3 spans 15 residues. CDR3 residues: CASSQDYPALNIQYF. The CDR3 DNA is TGTGCCAGCAGCCAAGATTATCCAGCGCTGAACATTCAGTACTTC.

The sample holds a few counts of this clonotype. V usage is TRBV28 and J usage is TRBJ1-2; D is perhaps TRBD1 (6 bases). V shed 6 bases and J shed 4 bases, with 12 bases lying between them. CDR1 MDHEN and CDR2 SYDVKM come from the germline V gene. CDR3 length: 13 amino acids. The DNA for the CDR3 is TGTGCCAGCAGCCGCGCAGGGGCCTATGGCTACACCTTC. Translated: CASSRAGAYGYTF.

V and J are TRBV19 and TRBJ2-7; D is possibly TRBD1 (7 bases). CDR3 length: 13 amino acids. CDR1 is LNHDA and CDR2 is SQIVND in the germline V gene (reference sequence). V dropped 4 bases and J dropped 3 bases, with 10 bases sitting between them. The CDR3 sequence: CASSSQGGYEQYF. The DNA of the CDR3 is TGTGCCAGTAGTAGCCAGGGGGGCTACGAGCAGTACTTC.

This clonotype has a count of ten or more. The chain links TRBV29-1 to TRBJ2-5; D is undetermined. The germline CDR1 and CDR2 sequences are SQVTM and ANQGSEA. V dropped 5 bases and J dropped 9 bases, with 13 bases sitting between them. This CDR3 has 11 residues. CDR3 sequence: CSVLPPYPQYF. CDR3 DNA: TGCAGCGTTCTCCCGCCCTACCCCCAGTACTTC.

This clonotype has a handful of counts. The CDR3 sequence is CASRLFSYEQYF. The DNA for the CDR3 is TGTGCCAGCAGACTATTCTCCTACGAGCAGTACTTC. This chain joins TRBV6-2 or TRBV6-3 and TRBJ2-7; D call uncertain. V dropped 6 bases and J dropped 0 bases, with 6 bases sitting between them. The V gene's germline CDR1 is MNHEY and CDR2 SVGEGT. The CDR3 has 12 amino acids.

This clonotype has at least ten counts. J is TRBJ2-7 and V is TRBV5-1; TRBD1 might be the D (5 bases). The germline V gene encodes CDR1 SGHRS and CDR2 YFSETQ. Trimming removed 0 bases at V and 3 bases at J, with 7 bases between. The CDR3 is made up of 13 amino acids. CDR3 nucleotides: TGCGCCAGCAGCTTGGCGACAGTCTACGAGCAGTACTTC. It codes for CASSLATVYEQYF.